A few counts support the clone carrying this TCR beta chain. As yet, its antigen is unknown. PCR was performed using 60 Vbeta and 13 Jbeta primers. Clones were sequenced by immunoSEQ multiplex PCR, and TCRdb holds only the in-frame ones, with some missing. The sample includes roughly 190,000 clones, roughly 10% of them seen just once. The V gene's germline CDR1 is LNHNV and CDR2 YYDKDF (reference sequence). With V trimmed by 0 bases and J by 3 bases, 12 bases remained unmatched. There are 18 residues in the CDR3. This entry belongs to a study of cytomegalovirus exposure and HLA in healthy donors. Study-wide points: Reports state that TCR beta sequences accurately predicted most subjects' HLA-A and HLA-B alleles. Reported results showed that the classifier diagnosed cytomegalovirus status with high specificity and sensitivity. Sequencing likely produced, as an artifact, a cluster of highly shared sequence variants. Analyzed later, association rates of TCRs varied across HLA loci, with DRB1 most and HLA-C fewest.

This receptor was taken from a woman in her 30s in good health and CMV-seropositive. V is TRBV15 and J is TRBJ2-7, with 9 bases matching TRBD2. Sequencing was performed on PBMCs. Written as DNA, the CDR3 is TGTGCCACCAGCAGAGATCCTTGGCTGACTAGCGGTAACTACGAGCAGTACTTC. Its protein product is CATSRDPWLTSGNYEQYF. Using reference TRBV15 and TRBJ2-7 for the parts outside the CDR3, the full variable domain is DAMVIQNPRYQVTQFGKPVTLSCSQTLNHNVMYWYQQKSSQAPKLLFHYYDKDFNNEADTPDNFQSRRPNTSFCFLDIRSPGLGDTAMYLCATSRDPWLTSGNYEQYFGPGTRLTVT.